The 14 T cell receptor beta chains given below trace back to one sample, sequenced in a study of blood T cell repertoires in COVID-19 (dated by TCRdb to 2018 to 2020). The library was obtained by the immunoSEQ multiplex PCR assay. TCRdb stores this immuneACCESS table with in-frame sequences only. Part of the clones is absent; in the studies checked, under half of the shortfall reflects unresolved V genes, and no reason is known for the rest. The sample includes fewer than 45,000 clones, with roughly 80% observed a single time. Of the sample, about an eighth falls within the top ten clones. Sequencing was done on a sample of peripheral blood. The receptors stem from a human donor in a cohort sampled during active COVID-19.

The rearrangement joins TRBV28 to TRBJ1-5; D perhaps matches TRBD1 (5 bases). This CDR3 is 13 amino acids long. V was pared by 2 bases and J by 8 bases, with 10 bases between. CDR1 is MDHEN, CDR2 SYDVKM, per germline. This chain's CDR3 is CASSLIGAKPQHF. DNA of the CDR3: TGTGCCAGCAGTTTAATAGGGGCCAAGCCCCAGCATTTT.

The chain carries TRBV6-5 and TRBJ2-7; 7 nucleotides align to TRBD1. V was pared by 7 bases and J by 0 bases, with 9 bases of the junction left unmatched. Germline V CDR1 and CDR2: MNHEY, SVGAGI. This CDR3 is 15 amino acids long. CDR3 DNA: TGTGCCAGCATCGCAACAGGGGCGTCCTCCTACGAGCAGTACTTC. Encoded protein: CASIATGASSYEQYF.

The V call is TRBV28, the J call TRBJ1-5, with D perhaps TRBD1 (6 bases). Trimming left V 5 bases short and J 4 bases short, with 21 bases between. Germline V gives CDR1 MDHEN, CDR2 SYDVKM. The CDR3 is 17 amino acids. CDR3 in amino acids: CASSPWGRTPLNQPQHF. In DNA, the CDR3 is TGTGCCAGCAGTCCCTGGGGGCGGACCCCATTAAATCAGCCCCAGCATTTT.

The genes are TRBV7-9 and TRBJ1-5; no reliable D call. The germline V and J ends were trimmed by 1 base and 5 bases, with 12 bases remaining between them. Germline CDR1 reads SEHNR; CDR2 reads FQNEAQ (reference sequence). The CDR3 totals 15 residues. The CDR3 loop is CASSLGAPGDQPQHF. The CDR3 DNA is TGTGCCAGCAGCTTAGGGGCCCCAGGCGATCAGCCCCAGCATTTT.

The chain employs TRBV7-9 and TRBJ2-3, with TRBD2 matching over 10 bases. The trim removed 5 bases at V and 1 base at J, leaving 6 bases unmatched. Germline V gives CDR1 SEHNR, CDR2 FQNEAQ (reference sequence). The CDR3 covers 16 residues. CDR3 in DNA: TGTGCCAGCAGCACGCGGACTAGCGGCCGCACAGATACGCAGTATTTT. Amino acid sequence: CASSTRTSGRTDTQYF.

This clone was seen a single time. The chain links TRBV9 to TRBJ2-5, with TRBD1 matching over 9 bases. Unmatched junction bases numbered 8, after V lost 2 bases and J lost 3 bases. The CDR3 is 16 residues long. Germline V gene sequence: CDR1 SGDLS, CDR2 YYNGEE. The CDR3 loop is CASSVGTGPIEETQYF. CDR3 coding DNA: TGTGCCAGCAGCGTGGGGACAGGGCCCATCGAAGAGACCCAGTACTTC.

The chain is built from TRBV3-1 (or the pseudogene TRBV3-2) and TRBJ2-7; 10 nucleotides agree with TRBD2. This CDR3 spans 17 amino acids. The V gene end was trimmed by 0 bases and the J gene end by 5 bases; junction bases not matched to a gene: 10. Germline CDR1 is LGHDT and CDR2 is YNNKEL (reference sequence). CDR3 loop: CASSQDPPSGGRNEQYF. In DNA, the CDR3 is TGTGCCAGCAGCCAAGATCCGCCTAGCGGGGGTAGGAACGAGCAGTACTTC.

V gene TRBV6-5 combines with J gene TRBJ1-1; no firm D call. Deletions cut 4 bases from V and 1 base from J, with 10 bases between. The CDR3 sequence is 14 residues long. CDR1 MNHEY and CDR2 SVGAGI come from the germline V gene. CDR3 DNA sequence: TGTGCCAGCAGTTCGTTTGAGGGGAACACTGAAGCTTTCTTT. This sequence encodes CASSSFEGNTEAFF.

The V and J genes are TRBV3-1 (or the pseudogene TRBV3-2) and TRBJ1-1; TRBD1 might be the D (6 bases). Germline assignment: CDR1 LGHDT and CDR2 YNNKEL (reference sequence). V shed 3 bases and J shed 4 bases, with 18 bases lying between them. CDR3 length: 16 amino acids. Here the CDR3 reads CASSQGGGRRGTEAFF. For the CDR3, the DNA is TGTGCCAGCAGCCAGGGCGGGGGCCGGAGGGGCACTGAAGCTTTCTTT.

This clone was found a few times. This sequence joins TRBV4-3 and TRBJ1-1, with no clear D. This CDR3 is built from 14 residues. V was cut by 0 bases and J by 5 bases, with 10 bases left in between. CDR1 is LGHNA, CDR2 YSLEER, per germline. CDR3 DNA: TGCGCCAGCAGCCAAGATACGAGGGTGACTGAAGCTTTCTTT. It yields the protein CASSQDTRVTEAFF.

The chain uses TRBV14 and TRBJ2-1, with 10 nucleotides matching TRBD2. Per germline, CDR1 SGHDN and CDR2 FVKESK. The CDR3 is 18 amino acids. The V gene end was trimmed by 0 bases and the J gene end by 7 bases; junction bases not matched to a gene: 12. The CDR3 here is CASSQDAGSGGARNEQFF. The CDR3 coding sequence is TGTGCCAGCAGCCAAGACGCAGGGAGCGGGGGGGCCCGTAATGAGCAGTTCTTC.

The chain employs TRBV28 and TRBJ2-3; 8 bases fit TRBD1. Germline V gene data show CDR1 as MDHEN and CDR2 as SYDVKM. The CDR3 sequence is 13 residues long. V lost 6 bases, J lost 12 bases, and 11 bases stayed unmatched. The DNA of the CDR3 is TGTGCCAGCAGACGTAGTGGACAGGGAATACAGTATTTT. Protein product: CASRRSGQGIQYF.

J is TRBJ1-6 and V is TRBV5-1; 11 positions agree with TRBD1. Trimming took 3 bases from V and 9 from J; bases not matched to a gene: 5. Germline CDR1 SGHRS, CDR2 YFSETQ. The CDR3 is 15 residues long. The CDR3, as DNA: TGCGCCAGCAGCTCAGGACAGGGGGCTAGTTCACCCCTCCACTTT. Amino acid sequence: CASSSGQGASSPLHF.

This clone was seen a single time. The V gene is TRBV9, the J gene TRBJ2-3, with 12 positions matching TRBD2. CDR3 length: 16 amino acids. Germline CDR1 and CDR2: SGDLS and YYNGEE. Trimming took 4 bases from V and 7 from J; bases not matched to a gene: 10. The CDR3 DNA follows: TGTGCCAGCAGCTCCCGGACTAGCGGGGCCCTGAATACGCAGTATTTT. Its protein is CASSSRTSGALNTQYF.